This entry is about one T cell receptor (beta chain). Assay used: immunoSEQ multiplex PCR; TCRdb lists only in-frame clones, some missing. The repertoire holds 25,000 to 30,000 clones, with roughly 89% as singletons. The sample is drawn from a study of T cell changes during pregnancy in multiple sclerosis. Germline V gene lookup returns CDR1 SGHTA and CDR2 FQGTGA. Trimming took 5 bases from V and 13 from J; bases not matched to a gene: 5. CDR3 length: 11 residues. The clonotype comes from a female donor in good health, enrolled as a control in a pregnancy study. The sequencing here drew on CD4+ T cells from peripheral blood mononuclear cells, taken in the first trimester of pregnancy. The genes are TRBV7-3 and TRBJ2-1, with TRBD1 identical over 7 bases. This chain's CDR3 is CASSAGTDQFF. The CDR3 bases are TGTGCCAGCAGCGCCGGGACAGACCAGTTCTTC.